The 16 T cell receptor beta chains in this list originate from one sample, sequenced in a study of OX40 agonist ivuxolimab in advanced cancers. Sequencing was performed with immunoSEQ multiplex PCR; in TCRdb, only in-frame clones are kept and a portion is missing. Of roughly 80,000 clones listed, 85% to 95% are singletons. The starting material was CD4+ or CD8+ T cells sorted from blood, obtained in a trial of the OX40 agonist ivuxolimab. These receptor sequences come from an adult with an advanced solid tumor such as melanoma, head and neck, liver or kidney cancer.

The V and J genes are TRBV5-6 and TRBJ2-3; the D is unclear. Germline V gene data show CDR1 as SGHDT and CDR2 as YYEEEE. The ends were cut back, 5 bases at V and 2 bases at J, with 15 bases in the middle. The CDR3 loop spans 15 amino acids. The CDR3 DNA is TGTGCCAGCAGACCTTATGCAGCTCCCACAGATACGCAGTATTTT. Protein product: CASRPYAAPTDTQYF.

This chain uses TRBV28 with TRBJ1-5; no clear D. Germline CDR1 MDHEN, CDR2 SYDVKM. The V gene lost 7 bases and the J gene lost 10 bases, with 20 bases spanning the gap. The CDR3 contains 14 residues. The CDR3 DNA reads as TGTGCCAGCAAGCAATTACAGTTCTTGATTCCCCAGCATTTT. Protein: CASKQLQFLIPQHF.

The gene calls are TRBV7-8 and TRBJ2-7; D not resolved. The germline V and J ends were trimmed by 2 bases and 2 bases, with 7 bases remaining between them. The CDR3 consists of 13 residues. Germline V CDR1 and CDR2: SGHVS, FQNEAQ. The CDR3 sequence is CASSLQTAYEQYF. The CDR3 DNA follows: TGTGCCAGCAGCTTACAAACAGCCTACGAGCAGTACTTC.

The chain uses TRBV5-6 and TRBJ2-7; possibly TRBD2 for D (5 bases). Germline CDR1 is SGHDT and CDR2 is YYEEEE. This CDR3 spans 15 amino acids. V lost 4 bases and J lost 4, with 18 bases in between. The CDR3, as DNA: TGTGCCAGCAGCACCCCACGAGGGCCCCCTTACGAGCAGTACTTC. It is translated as CASSTPRGPPYEQYF. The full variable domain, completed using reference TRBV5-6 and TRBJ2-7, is DAGVTQSPTHLIKTRGQQVTLRCSPKSGHDTVSWYQQALGQGPQFIFQYYEEEERQRGNFPDRFSGHQFPNYSSELNVNALLLGDSALYLCASSTPRGPPYEQYFGPGTRLTVT.

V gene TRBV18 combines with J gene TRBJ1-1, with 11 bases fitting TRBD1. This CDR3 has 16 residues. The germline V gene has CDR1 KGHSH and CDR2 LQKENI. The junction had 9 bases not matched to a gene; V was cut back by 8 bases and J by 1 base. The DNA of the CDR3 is TGTGCCAGCACATTATATGGACAGGGGGCGAACACTGAAGCTTTCTTT. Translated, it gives CASTLYGQGANTEAFF.

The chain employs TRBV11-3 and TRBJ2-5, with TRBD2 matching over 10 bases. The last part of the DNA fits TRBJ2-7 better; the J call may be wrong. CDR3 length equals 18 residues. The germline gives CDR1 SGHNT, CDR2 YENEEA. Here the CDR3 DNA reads TGTGCCAGCAGCGCTCGGGGTCCGAGGACTAGCGGAGAATACGAGCAGTACTTC. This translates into CASSARGPRTSGEYEQYF.

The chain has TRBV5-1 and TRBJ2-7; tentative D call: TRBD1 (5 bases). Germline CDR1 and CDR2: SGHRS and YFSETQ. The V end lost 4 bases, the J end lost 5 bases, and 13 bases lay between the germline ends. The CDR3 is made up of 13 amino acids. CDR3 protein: CASSPGKGNEQYF. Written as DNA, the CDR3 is TGCGCCAGCAGCCCCGGCAAGGGGAACGAGCAGTACTTC.

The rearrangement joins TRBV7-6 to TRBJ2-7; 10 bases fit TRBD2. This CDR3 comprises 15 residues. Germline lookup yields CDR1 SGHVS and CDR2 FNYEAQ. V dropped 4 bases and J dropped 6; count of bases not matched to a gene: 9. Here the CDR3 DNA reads TGTGCCAGCAGCTCTGTAGCGGGAGGCTCGTCCGAGCAGTACTTC. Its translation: CASSSVAGGSSEQYF.

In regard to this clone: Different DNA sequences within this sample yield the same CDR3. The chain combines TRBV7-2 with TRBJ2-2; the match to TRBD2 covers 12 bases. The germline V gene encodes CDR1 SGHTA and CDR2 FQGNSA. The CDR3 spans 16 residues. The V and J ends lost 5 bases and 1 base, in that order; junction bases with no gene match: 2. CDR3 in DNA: TGTGCCAGCAGCCTGGGACTAGCGGGGAACACCGGGGAGCTGTTTTTT. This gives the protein CASSLGLAGNTGELFF.

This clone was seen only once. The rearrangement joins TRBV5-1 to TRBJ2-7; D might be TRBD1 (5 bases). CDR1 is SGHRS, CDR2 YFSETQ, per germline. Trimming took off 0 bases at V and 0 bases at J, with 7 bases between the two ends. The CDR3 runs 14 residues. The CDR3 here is CASSLVGDSYEQYF. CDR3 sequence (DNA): TGCGCCAGCAGCTTGGTAGGGGACTCCTACGAGCAGTACTTC.

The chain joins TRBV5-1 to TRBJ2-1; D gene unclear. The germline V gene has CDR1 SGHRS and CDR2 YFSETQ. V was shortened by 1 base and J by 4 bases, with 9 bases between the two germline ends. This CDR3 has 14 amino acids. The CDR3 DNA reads TGCGCCAGCAGCTTGATACTATCGTACAATGAGCAGTTCTTC. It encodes CASSLILSYNEQFF. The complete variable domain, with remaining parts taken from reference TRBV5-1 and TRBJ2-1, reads KAGVTQTPRYLIKTRGQQVTLSCSPISGHRSVSWYQQTPGQGLQFLFEYFSETQRNKGNFPGRFSGRQFSNSRSEMNVSTLELGDSALYLCASSLILSYNEQFFGPGTRLTVL.

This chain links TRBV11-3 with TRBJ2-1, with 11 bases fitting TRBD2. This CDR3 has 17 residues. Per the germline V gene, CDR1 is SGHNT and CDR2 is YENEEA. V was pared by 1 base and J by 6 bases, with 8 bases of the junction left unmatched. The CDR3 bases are TGTGCCAGCAGCTTAGTGATAGCGGGAGGGTCCCGCAATGAGCAGTTCTTC. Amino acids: CASSLVIAGGSRNEQFF.

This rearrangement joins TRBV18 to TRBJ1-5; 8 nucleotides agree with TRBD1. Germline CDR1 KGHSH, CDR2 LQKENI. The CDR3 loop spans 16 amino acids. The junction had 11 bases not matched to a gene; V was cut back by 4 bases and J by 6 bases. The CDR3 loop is CASSLSQGAQGQPQHF. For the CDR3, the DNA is TGTGCCAGCTCACTATCCCAGGGGGCCCAAGGTCAGCCCCAGCATTTT.

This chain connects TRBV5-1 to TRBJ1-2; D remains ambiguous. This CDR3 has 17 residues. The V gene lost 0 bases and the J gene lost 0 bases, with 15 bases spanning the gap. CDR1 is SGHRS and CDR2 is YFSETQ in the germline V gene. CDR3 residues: CASSLDGGGPTNYGYTF. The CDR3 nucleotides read TGCGCCAGCAGCTTGGATGGAGGCGGACCAACTAACTATGGCTACACCTTC.

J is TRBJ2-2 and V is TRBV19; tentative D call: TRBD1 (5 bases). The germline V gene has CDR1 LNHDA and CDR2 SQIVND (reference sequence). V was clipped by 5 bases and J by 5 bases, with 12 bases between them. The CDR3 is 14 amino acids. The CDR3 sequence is CASSASQVTGELFF. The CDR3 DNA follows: TGTGCCAGTAGTGCCTCACAGGTAACCGGGGAGCTGTTTTTT.

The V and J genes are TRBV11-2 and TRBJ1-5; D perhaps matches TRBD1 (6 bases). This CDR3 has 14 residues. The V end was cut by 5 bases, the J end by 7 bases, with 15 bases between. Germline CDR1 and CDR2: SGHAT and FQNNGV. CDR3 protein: CASSLAGGGQPQHF. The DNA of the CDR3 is TGTGCCAGCAGCCTAGCCGGGGGCGGGCAGCCCCAGCATTTT.